This TCR beta chain was sequenced in a study of blood T cell repertoires in COVID-19. Repertoires were generated with immunoSEQ multiplex PCR, while TCRdb's copy carries only in-frame clones and drops some. The top ten hold 1.5% to 2% of the sample, which has 150,000 to 200,000 clones, around 90% seen once. The CDR3 loop spans 15 amino acids. Per germline, CDR1 MNHEY and CDR2 SMNVEV (reference sequence). V shed 6 bases and J 3 bases; nucleotides not matched to a gene: 7. The clonotype was recovered from a woman aged 50 to 60 with acute or convalescent COVID-19. This sequence joins TRBV27 and TRBJ2-1; 8 positions agree with TRBD1. Sequencing was performed on peripheral blood. CDR3 residues: CASRPRQGFYNEQFF. The CDR3, as DNA: TGTGCCAGCAGGCCGAGACAGGGGTTCTACAATGAGCAGTTCTTC.